This T cell receptor (beta chain) emerged from a study of blood T cell repertoires in COVID-19. The CDR3 is made up of 18 amino acids. The V gene end was trimmed by 4 bases and the J gene end by 2 bases; junction bases not matched to a gene: 10. CDR1 and CDR2 (germline): MDHEN, SYDVKM. Repertoires were generated with immunoSEQ multiplex PCR, while TCRdb's copy carries only in-frame clones and drops some. The sample gives 250,000 to 300,000 clones, roughly nine tenths of which show up once; 1.5% to 2% is in the top ten. Those enrolled, adults aged roughly 18 to 89 years, came from under 25 US areas. This receptor was identified in a woman aged 60-75 years who had recovered from COVID-19. Input material: PBMCs or T cells enriched from blood (not recorded which). The rearrangement links TRBV28 to TRBJ2-1; 11 bases line up with TRBD2. For the CDR3, the DNA is TGTGCCAGCAGTTCCGCCCGACTAGCGGGGTTAACCTACAATGAGCAGTTCTTC. Translating it yields CASSSARLAGLTYNEQFF.